The text below deals with one T cell receptor beta chain. Its specificity is not known. Sequencing used immunoSEQ multiplex PCR; TCRdb keeps in-frame clones, though not all of them. The sample comprises approximately 49,000 clones, roughly nine tenths of which are singletons, and 0.6% to 0.85% rests with the top ten. Time point indicated: late/post reinfection, 12 to 24 weeks after detection. TCR sequencing was done directly ex vivo on sorted cells, without expansion in vitro. The length of the CDR3 is 16 residues. Germline V lookup: CDR1 MNHEY, CDR2 SVGAGI. The V segment lost 2 bases and the J segment 6 bases; nucleotides outside the gene matches: 6. This entry comes from a study of memory CD8 T cells in hepatitis C reinfection. The wider study: Chronic HCV followed reinfection in two donors who cleared primary infection. Study-level results: Roughly five donors were too few for definitive public clonotype conclusions.

The sequence came from a man between 18 and 35 years old with hepatitis C virus infection. The chain couples TRBV6-5 to TRBJ2-2; 10 bases are shared with TRBD1. The source material was naive CD8+ T cells sorted from blood. CDR3 nucleotide sequence: TGTGCCAGCAGTTACGGGGGGACAGGGGTTTCCGGGGAGCTGTTTTTT. Its translation is CASSYGGTGVSGELFF.